This is a list of T cell receptor beta chains from one sample in a study of blood T cell repertoires in COVID-19. Sequencing was performed with immunoSEQ multiplex PCR; in TCRdb, only in-frame clones are kept and a portion is missing. The sample lists 300,000 to 450,000 clones; over 65% were seen once. The sample comprised peripheral blood. These TCRs come from a human donor with acute or convalescent COVID-19. The donor label of this sample is uncertain. CDR3s leave out the opening cysteine and the closing phenylalanine or tryptophan. Each record gives: V gene, J gene, clone size, CDR3 protein. The size entry is marked missing in some rows and otherwise reads once, few, many or a size class.

V gene: TRBV7-9
J gene: TRBJ2-7
clone size: many
CDR3 protein: ASSLGSTSSLYEQY

V gene: TRBV4-1
J gene: TRBJ1-2
clone size: once
CDR3 protein: ASSQIAPRDRGGDGYT

V gene: TRBV18
J gene: TRBJ2-5
clone size: NA
CDR3 protein: ASSLIETQY

V gene: TRBV12-2
J gene: TRBJ1-6
clone size: few
CDR3 protein: ASRPFRGQYNSPLH

V gene: TRBV12-3/TRBV12-4
J gene: TRBJ2-7
clone size: once
CDR3 protein: ASSPTGSYEQY

V gene: TRBV5-1
J gene: TRBJ2-4
clone size: NA
CDR3 protein: ASTRIPPSGGGNIQY

V gene: TRBV28
J gene: TRBJ1-2
clone size: few
CDR3 protein: ASSLQLRGYT

V gene: TRBV19
J gene: TRBJ2-1
clone size: NA
CDR3 protein: ASSIPRQRAYNEQF

V gene: TRBV28
J gene: TRBJ1-5
clone size: once
CDR3 protein: ASSLLQGEFQPQH

V gene: TRBV28
J gene: TRBJ2-3
clone size: once
CDR3 protein: ASSFGEYTQY

V gene: TRBV15
J gene: TRBJ1-1
clone size: NA
CDR3 protein: ATSRTRESEAF

V gene: TRBV10-3
J gene: TRBJ2-1
clone size: NA
CDR3 protein: AISEGQGVGEQF

V gene: TRBV3-1/TRBV3-2
J gene: TRBJ2-5
clone size: NA
CDR3 protein: ASSQEGLAGKTQY

V gene: TRBV11-2
J gene: TRBJ1-2
clone size: few
CDR3 protein: ASSLGRGEGGYT

V gene: TRBV6-5
J gene: TRBJ2-7
clone size: NA
CDR3 protein: ASSTGAYEQY

V gene: TRBV6-5
J gene: TRBJ1-3
clone size: NA
CDR3 protein: ASSYSTLSSGNTIY

V gene: TRBV7-6
J gene: TRBJ2-7
clone size: NA
CDR3 protein: ASSLDRLAGAYEQY